This TCR beta chain appears in the sequencing data of a study of cytomegalovirus exposure and HLA in healthy donors. Across the whole study: It was reported in a later analysis that the same platform had been used for the 120 validation repertoires as for the approximately 700 first-cohort repertoires. Notes on the study in general: Among TCR beta chains, those listed as cytomegalovirus-associated numbered about 160. Most TCR sequences showed up rarely, but some public TCRs showed up in many donors. Three CMV-associated chains were confirmed in vitro to be specific for CMV antigens.

As for this clone: Its specificity is unknown.

The repertoire was sequenced with immunoSEQ multiplex PCR; TCRdb's copy has only in-frame clones and lacks some. The sample holds roughly 120,000 clones, 85% to 90% seen once. The length of the CDR3 is 15 residues. Germline CDR1 and CDR2: SGHNT and YENEEA. V lost 1 base and J lost 7, with 14 bases in between. This rearrangement joins TRBV11-3 to TRBJ2-1; a possible D gene is TRBD2 (5 bases). Sequenced sample: PBMCs. The clonotype was recovered from a young woman in good health and CMV-seronegative. The CDR3 DNA follows: TGTGCCAGCAGCTTAGGTGGAGGTCAGTGGAATGAGCAGTTCTTC. Translating it yields CASSLGGGQWNEQFF.